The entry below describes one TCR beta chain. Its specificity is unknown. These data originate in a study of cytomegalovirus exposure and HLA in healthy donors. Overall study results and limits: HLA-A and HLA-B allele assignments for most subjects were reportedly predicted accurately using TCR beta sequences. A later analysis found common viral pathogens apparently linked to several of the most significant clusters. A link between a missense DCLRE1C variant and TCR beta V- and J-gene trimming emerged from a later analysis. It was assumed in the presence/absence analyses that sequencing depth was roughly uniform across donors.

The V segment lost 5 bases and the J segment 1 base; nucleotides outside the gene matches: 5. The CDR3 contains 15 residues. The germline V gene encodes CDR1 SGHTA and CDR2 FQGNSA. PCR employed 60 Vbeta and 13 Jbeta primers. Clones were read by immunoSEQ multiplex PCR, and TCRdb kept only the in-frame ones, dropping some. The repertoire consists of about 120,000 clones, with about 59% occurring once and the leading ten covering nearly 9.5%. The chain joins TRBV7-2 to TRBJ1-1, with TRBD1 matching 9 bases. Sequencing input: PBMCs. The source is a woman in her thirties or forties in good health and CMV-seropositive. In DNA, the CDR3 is TGTGCCAGCAGCCGGACAGGGGATGGGAACACTGAAGCTTTCTTT. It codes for CASSRTGDGNTEAFF. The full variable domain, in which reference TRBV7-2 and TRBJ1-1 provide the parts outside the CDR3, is GAGVSQSPSNKVTEKGKDVELRCDPISGHTALYWYRQSLGQGLEFLIYFQGNSAPDKSGLPSDRFSAERTGGSVSTLTIQRTQQEDSAVYLCASSRTGDGNTEAFFGQGTRLTVV.